This T cell receptor beta chain was retrieved from a study of T cell changes during pregnancy in multiple sclerosis. The ends lost 3 bases at V and 4 bases at J; junction bases unmatched: 5. The CDR3 is made up of 15 amino acids. Germline assignment: CDR1 MGHRA and CDR2 YSYEKL. Clones were sequenced by immunoSEQ multiplex PCR, and TCRdb holds only the in-frame ones, with some missing. Among under 45,000 clones, around nine tenths were seen once, and the ten largest hold around 3.9%. The TCR was taken from a female donor with multiple sclerosis, enrolled in a pregnancy study. Specimen: CD8+ T cells from peripheral blood mononuclear cells, collected in the first trimester of pregnancy. J is TRBJ2-1 and V is TRBV4-1; TRBD2 matches at 8 bases. CDR3 DNA sequence: TGCGCCAGCAGCCAGTACCGGGGGGGGTACAATGAGCAGTTCTTC. It is translated as CASSQYRGGYNEQFF.